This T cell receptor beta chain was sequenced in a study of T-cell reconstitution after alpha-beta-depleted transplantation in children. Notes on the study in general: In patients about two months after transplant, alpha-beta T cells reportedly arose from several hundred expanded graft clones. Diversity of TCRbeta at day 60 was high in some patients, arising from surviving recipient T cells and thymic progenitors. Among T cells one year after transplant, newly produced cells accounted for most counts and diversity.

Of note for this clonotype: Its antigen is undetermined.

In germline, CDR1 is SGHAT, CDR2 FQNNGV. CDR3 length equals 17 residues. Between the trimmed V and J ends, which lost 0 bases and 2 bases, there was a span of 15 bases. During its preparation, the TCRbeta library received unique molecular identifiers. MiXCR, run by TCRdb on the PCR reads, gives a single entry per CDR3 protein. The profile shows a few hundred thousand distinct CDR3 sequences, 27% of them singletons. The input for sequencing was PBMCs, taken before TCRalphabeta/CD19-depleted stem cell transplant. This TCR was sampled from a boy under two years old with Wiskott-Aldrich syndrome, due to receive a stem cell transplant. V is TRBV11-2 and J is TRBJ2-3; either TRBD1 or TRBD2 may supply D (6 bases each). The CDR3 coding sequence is TGTGCCAGCAGCTTAGATCCAGGGGCTAGCGCCACAGATACGCAGTATTTT. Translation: CASSLDPGASATDTQYF.